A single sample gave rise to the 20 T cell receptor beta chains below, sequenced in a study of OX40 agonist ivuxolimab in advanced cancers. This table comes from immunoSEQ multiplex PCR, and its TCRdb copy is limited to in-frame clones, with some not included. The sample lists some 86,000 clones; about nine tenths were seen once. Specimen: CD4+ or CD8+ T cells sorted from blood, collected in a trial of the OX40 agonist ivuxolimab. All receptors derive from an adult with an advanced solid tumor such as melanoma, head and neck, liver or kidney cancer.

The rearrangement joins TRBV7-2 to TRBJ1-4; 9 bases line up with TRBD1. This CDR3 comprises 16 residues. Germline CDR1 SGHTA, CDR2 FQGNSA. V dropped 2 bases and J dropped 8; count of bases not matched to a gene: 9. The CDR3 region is CASSLFPTGGGEKLFF. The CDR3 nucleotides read TGTGCCAGCAGCTTATTCCCGACAGGGGGTGGAGAAAAACTGTTTTTT.

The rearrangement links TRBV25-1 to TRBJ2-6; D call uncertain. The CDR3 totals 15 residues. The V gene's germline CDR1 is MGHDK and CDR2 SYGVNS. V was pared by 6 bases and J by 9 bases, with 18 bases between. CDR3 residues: CASRTATQKGNVLTF. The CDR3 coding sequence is TGTGCCAGCAGAACAGCGACCCAAAAAGGCAACGTCCTGACTTTC.

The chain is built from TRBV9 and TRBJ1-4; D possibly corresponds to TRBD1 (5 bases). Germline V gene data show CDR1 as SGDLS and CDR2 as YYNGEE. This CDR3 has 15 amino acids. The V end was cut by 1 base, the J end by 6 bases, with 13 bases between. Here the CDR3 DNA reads TGTGCCAGCAGCGTAAGGGGCGAGGGTGATGAAAAACTGTTTTTT. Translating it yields CASSVRGEGDEKLFF.

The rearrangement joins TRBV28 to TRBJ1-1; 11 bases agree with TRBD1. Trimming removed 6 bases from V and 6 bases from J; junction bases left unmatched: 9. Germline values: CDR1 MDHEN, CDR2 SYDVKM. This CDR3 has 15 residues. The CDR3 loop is CASRTGTGGTAEAFF. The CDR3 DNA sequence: TGTGCCAGCAGAACCGGGACAGGGGGGACAGCTGAAGCTTTCTTT.

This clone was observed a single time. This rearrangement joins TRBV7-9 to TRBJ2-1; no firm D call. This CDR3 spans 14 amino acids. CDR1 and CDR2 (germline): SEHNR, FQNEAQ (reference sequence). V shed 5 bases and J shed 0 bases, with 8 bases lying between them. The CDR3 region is CASSPRSSYNEQFF. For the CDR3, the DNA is TGTGCCAGCAGCCCCCGTAGCTCCTACAATGAGCAGTTCTTC. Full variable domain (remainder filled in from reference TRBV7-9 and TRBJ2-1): DTGVSQNPRHKITKRGQNVTFRCDPISEHNRLYWYRQTLGQGPEFLTYFQNEAQLEKSRLLSDRFSAERPKGSFSTLEIQRTEQGDSAMYLCASSPRSSYNEQFFGPGTRLTVL.

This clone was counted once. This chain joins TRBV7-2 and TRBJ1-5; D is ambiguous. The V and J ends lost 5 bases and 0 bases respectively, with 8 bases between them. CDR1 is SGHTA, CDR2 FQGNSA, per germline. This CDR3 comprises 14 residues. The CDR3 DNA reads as TGTGCCAGCAGCCCATTAGGTAGCAATCAGCCCCAGCATTTT. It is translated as CASSPLGSNQPQHF.

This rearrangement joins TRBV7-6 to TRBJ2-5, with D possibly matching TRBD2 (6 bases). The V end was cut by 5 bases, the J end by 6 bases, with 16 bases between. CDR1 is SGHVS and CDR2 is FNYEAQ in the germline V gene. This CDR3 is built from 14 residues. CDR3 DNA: TGTGCCAGCAGCCTCCCCCGGGGGTATCAGACCCAGTACTTC. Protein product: CASSLPRGYQTQYF.

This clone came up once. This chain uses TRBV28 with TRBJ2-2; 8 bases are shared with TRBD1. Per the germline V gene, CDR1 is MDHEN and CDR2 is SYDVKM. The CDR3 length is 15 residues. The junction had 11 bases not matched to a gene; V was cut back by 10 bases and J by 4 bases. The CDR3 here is CATNSGGRVTGELFF. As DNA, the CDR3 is TGTGCCACCAATTCAGGGGGCAGGGTCACCGGGGAGCTGTTTTTT.

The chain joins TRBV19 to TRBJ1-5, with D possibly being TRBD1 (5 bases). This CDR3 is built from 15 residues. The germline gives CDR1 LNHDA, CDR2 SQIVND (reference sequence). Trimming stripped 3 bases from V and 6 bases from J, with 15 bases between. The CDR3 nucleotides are TGTGCCAGTAGTATCCCCAGGGCTATTGGTCAGCCCCAGCATTTT. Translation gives CASSIPRAIGQPQHF.

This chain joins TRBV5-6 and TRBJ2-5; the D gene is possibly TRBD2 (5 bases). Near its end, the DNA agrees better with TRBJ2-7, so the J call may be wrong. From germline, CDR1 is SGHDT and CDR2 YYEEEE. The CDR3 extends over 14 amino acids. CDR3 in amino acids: CASSLVEGPYEQYF. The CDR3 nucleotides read TGTGCCAGCAGCTTAGTCGAGGGCCCCTACGAGCAGTACTTC.

The CDR3: CASSLPGAGQPQHF. Written as DNA, the CDR3 is TGTGCCAGCAGTTTACCTGGGGCTGGTCAGCCCCAGCATTTT. The chain recombines TRBV28 with TRBJ1-5, with a weak D call TRBD1 (5 bases). CDR1 is MDHEN and CDR2 is SYDVKM in the germline V gene. CDR3 size: 14 residues. V lost 2 bases, J lost 6 bases, and 11 bases lay in between.

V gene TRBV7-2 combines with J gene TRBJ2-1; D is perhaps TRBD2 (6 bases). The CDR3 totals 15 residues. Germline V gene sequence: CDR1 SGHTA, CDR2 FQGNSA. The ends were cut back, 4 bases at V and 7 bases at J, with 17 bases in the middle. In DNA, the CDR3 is TGTGCCAGCAGCTCAAATCCGGGAGCGAGGAATGAGCAGTTCTTC. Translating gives CASSSNPGARNEQFF.

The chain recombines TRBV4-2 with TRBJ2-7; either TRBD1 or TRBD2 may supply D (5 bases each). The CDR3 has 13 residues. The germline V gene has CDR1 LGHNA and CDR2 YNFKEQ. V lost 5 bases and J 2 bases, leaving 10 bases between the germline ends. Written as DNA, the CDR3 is TGTGCCAGCAGCAGTGGGACCGCCTACGAGCAGTACTTC. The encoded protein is CASSSGTAYEQYF.

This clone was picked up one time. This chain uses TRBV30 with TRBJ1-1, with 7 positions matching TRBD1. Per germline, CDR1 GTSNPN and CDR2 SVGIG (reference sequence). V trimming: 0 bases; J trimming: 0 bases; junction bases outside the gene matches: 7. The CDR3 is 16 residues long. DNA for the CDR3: TGTGCCTGGAGTGTAAGGCAGGGGGTCCTGAACACTGAAGCTTTCTTT. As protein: CAWSVRQGVLNTEAFF.

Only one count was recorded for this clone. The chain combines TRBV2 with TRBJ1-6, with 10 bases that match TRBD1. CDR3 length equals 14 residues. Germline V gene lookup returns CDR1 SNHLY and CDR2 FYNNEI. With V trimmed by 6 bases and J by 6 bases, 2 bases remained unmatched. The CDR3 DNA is TGTGCCAGCAGGGGGACAGGGGCTAATTCACCCCTCCACTTT. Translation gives CASRGTGANSPLHF.

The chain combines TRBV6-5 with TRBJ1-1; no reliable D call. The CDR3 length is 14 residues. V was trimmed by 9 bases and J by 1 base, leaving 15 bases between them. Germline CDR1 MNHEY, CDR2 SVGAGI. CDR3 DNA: TGTGCCAGTACTGGTGGTTTGTGGAACACTGAAGCTTTCTTT. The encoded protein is CASTGGLWNTEAFF.

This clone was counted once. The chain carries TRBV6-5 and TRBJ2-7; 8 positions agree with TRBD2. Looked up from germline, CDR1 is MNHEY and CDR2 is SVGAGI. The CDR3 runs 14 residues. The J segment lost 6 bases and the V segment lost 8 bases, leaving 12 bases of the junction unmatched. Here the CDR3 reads CASRTLAANGEQYF. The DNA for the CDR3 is TGTGCCAGCCGTACACTAGCGGCTAATGGCGAGCAGTACTTC.

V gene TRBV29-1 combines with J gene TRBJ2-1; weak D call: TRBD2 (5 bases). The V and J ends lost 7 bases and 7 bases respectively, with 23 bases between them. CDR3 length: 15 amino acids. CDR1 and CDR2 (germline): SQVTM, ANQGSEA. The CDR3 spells CSATRSGLGGNEQFF. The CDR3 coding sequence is TGCAGCGCTACCCGGTCGGGGTTAGGTGGAAATGAGCAGTTCTTC.

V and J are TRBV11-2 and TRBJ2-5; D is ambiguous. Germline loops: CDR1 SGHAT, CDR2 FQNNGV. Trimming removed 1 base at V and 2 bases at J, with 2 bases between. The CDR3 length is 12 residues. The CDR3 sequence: CASSLGQETQYF. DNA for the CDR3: TGTGCCAGCAGCTTAGGGCAAGAGACCCAGTACTTC.

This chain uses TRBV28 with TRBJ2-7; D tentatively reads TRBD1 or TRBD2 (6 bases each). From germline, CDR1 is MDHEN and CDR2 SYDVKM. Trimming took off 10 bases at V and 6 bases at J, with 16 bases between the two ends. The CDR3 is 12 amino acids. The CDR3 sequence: CATRDTFSEQYF. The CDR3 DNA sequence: TGTGCCACGCGGGACACCTTCTCCGAGCAGTACTTC.